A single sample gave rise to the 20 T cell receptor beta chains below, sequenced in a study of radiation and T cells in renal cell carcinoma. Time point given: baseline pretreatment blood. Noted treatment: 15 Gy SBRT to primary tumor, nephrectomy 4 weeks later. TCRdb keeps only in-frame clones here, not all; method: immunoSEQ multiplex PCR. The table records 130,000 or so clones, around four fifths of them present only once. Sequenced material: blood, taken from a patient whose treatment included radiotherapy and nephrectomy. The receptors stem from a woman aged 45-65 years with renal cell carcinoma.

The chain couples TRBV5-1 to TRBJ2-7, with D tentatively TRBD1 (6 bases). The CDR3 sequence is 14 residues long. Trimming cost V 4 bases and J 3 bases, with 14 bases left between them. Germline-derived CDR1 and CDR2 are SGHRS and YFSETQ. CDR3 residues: CASSPGVFGYEQYF. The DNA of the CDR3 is TGCGCCAGCAGCCCAGGGGTTTTCGGCTACGAGCAGTACTTC.

This chain's CDR3 is CASSPQGAEDTEAFF. The CDR3 nucleotides read TGCGCCAGCAGCCCCCAGGGGGCTGAGGACACTGAAGCTTTCTTT. The V gene is TRBV5-1, the J gene TRBJ1-1, with 8 bases lining up with TRBD1. This CDR3 has 15 amino acids. In germline, CDR1 is SGHRS, CDR2 YFSETQ. Unmatched junction bases numbered 8, after V lost 4 bases and J lost 3 bases.

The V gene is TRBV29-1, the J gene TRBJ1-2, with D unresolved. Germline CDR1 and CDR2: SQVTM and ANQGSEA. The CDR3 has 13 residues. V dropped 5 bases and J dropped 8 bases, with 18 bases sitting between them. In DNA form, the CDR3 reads TGCAGCGTTTGGGATAGGGCTCCCGAGGGCTACACCTTC. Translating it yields CSVWDRAPEGYTF.

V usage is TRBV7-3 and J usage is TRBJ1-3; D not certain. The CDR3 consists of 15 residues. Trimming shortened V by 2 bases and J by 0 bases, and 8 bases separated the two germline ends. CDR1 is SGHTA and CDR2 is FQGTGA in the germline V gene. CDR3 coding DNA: TGTGCCAGCAGCTTAGGGTCAGCCTCTGGAAACACCATATATTTT. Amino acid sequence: CASSLGSASGNTIYF.

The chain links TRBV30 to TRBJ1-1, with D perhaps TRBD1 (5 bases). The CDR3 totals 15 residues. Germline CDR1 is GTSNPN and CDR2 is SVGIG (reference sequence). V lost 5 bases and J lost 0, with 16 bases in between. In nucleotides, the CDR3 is TGTGCCTGGGCGCCGAGGAGGGGCCTGAACACTGAAGCTTTCTTT. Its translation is CAWAPRRGLNTEAFF.

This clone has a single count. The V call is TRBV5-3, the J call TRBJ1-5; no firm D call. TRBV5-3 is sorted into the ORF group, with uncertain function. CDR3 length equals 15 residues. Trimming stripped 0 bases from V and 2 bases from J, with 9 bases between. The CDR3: CARSLGTACNQPQHF. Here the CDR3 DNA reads TGTGCCAGAAGCTTGGGCACAGCTTGCAATCAGCCCCAGCATTTT.

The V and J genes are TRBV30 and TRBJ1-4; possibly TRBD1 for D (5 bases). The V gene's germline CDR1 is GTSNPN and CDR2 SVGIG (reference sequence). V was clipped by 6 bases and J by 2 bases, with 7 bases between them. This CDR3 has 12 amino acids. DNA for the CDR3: TGTGCCTGCCGGGGGACTAATGAAAAACTGTTTTTT. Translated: CACRGTNEKLFF.

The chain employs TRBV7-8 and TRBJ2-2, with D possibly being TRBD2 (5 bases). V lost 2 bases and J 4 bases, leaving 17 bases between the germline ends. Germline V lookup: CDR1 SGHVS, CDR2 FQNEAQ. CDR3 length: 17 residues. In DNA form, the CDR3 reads TGTGCCAGCAGCTTATCCGGGGAAACGGCGGGCACCGGGGAGCTGTTTTTT. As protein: CASSLSGETAGTGELFF.

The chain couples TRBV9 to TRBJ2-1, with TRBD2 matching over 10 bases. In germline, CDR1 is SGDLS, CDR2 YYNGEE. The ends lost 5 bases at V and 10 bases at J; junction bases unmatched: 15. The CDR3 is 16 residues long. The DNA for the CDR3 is TGTGCCAGCAGTCCTCCGGGGGCTAGCGGGAGCGGAGAGCAGTTCTTC. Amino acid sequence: CASSPPGASGSGEQFF.

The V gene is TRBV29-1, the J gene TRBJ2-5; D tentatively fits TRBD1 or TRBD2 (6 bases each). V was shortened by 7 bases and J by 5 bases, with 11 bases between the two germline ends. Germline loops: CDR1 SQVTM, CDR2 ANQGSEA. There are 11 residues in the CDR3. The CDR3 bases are TGCAGCGGGGGGGACACTGAGACCCAGTACTTC. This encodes CSGGDTETQYF.

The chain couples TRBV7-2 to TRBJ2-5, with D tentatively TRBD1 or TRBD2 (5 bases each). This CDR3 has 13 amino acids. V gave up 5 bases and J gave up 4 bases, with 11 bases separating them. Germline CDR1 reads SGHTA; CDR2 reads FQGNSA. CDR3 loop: CASSTSGGETQYF. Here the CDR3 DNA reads TGTGCCAGCAGCACAAGTGGGGGAGAGACCCAGTACTTC.

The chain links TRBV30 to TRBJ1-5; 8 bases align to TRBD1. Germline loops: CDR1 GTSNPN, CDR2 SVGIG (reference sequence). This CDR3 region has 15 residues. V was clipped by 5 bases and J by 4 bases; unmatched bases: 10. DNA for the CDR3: TGTGCCTGGGCGCCCAGGACAGGGAATAATCAGCCCCAGCATTTT. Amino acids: CAWAPRTGNNQPQHF.

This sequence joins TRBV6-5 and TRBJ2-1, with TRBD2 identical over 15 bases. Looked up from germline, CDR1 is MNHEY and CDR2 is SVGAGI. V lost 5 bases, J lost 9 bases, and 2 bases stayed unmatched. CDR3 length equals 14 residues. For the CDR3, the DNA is TGTGCCAGCAGTAGGGGACTAGCGGGAGGTGAGCAGTTCTTC. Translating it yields CASSRGLAGGEQFF.

The DNA for the CDR3 is TGTGCCCTCGAGCGGACTGGGGCCAACGTCCTGACTTTC. Residues: CALERTGANVLTF. The chain joins TRBV11-2 to TRBJ2-6, with D maybe TRBD2 (5 bases). Trimming shortened V by 11 bases and J by 2 bases, and 10 bases separated the two germline ends. CDR3 length: 13 amino acids. Germline CDR1 reads SGHAT; CDR2 reads FQNNGV.

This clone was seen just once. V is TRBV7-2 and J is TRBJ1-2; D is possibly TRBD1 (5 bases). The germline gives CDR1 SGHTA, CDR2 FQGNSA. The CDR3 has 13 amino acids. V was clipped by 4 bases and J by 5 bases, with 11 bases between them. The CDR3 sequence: CASSSGTVYGYTF. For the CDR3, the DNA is TGTGCCAGCAGCTCCGGGACCGTTTATGGCTACACCTTC.

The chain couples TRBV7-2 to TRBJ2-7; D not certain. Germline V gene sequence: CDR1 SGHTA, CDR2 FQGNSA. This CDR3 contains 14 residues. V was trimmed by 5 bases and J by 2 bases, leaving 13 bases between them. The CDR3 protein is CASSPEPSAYEQYF. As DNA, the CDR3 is TGTGCCAGCAGCCCTGAACCGTCCGCCTACGAGCAGTACTTC. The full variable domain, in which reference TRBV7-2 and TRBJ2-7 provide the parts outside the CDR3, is GAGVSQSPSNKVTEKGKDVELRCDPISGHTALYWYRQSLGQGLEFLIYFQGNSAPDKSGLPSDRFSAERTGGSVSTLTIQRTQQEDSAVYLCASSPEPSAYEQYFGPGTRLTVT.

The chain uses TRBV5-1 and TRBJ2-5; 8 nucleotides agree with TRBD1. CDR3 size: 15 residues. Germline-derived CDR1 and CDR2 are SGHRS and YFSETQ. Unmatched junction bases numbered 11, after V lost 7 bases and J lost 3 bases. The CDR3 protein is CASSQARGRKETQYF. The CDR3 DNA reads TGCGCCAGCTCCCAGGCCAGGGGGCGGAAAGAGACCCAGTACTTC.

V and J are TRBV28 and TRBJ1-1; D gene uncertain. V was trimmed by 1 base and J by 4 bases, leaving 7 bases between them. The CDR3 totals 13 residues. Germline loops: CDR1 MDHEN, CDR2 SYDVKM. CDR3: CASSLLQSTEAFF. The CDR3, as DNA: TGTGCCAGCAGTTTATTACAGAGCACTGAAGCTTTCTTT. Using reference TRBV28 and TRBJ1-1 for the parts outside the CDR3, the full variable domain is DVKVTQSSRYLVKRTGEKVFLECVQDMDHENMFWYRQDPGLGLRLIYFSYDVKMKEKGDIPEGYSVSREKKERFSLILESASTNQTSMYLCASSLLQSTEAFFGQGTRLTVV.

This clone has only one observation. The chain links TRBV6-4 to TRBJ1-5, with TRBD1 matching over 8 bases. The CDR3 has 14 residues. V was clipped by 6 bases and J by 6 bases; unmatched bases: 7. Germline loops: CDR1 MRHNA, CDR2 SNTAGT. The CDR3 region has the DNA TGTGCCAGCAGCCCGGGACAGGCTGGTCAGCCCCAGCATTTT. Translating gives CASSPGQAGQPQHF.

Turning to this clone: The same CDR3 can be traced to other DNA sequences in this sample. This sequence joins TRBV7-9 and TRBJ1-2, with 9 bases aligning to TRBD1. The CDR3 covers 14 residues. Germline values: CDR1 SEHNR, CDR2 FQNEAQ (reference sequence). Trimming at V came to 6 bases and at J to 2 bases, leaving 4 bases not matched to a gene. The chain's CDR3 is CASSPGQGNYGYTF. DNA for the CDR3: TGTGCCAGCAGTCCCGGACAGGGGAACTATGGCTACACCTTC.